This TCR beta chain stems from a study of immune evolution from preneoplasia to lung adenocarcinoma (dated by TCRdb to the early 2020s). Turning to the overall study: No AAH lesions showed HLA loss of heterozygosity, compared with 6% to 8% of AIS, around 15% of MIA and approximately 30% of ADC lesions. The study combined immune gene expression, TCR sequencing and multiplex immunofluorescence to profile immune contexture across lung adenocarcinoma precursors and invasive adenocarcinoma. Resected precursor lesions (AAH, AIS, MIA) and invasive adenocarcinomas were each compared against paired morphologically normal lung tissue. Sample size was determined by specimen availability and not by a prior power calculation. The immune data were integrated with whole exome sequencing and methylation data obtained from the same cohort of nodules. A total of some 51 patients with pulmonary nodules who underwent surgical resection were included in the overall cohort. A total of some 53 patients contributed TCR sequencing data. It was reported in the study that 105 samples were used for TCR sequencing. POLYSOLVER was used to infer Class I HLA alleles from exome data, while LOHHLA was used to detect allele-specific HLA loss. What the study reported, not specific to this receptor: The highest clonality was observed in normal lung, whereas higher T cell density and diversity but lower clonality appeared to be present in later-stage lesions. Findings were based on association rather than direct causation; larger cohorts with long-term follow-up and longitudinal biopsies were deemed needed. Normal lung had the highest top T cell clone frequencies, and these frequencies appeared to fall progressively from AAH through AIS, MIA and invasive adenocarcinoma. Because all patients were from Japan and China, applicability to Western populations was uncertain. The highest T cell clonality was observed in KRAS-mutant nodules compared with EGFR-mutant or double wild-type lesions.

This clone was seen just once. Its cognate antigen has yet to be identified. One base away there is no much larger clone; base qualities are not given. TCR beta CDR3 regions were sequenced from DNA using the immunoSEQ hsTCRbeta Kit. The paper's data handling went like this. TCR sequencing data were analysed with the ImmunoSEQ Analyzer. T cell clonality was defined as 1 minus Pielou's evenness computed on productive rearrangements. The inverse Simpson index, applied to productive templates, was used to measure T cell diversity. T cell density was TCR beta template counts normalized to usable DNA, estimated by amplifying and sequencing housekeeping genes. Two-sided Kruskal-Wallis tests were used to compare TCR metrics between histologic stages. TCRdb took over this immuneACCESS table, retaining in-frame rearrangements with V and J assigned. Such tables are incomplete; in checked studies, under half of the missing clones stem from an unresolved V gene, and the remainder is unexplained. The V and J calls and clone size were taken over from that table, and D and trimming were inferred from the DNA. The sample table holds more than 3,500 clones, of which about 91% were seen once. About 2.4% of the sample is in the top ten clones.

Resection was performed on patients in Japan or China between the mid-2010s and the late 2010s. Two lung cancer pathologists independently confirmed the histologic diagnosis of each case on H&E slides. Premalignant or tumor cells were enriched for nucleic acid extraction by macro-dissection performed after pathologic assessment. DNA was isolated from FFPE tissue using the AllPrep DNA/RNA FFPE Kit. V gives up 0 bases and J gives up 8 bases, and the segment between their germline ends measures 12 bases. The germline V gene sets CDR1 to SGHRS and CDR2 to YFSETQ. The CDR3 has 14 amino acids, counting the end cysteine and phenylalanine. Only the CDR3 part of the read is kept: 42 bases, read in frame from the first base.

The material sequenced was FFPE lung adenocarcinoma in situ tissue. The cell subset or site label of this sample denotes: preinvasive adenocarcinoma in situ (AIS). The rearranged segments are TRBV5-1 and TRBJ2-1; TRBD1 is a possible D gene, resting on 5 matching bases. The clonotype was recovered from a person between 60 and 79 years old with lung adenocarcinoma. Here the CDR3 is given as CASSLGRTHDEQFF. The nucleotide sequence reads TGCGCCAGCAGCTTGGGAAGGACACACGATGAGCAGTTCTTC.